This TCR beta chain originates from a study of radiotherapy plus CTLA-4 blockade in lung cancer. Across the whole study: Objective response rate was around 20%; disease control rate, 31%.

This clone appeared a few times. The antigen is not known. Study-wide results and caveats: The authors reported that early blood T cell clone dynamics, with interferon-beta, best predicted response. An expansion of tumor-derived TCR clones occurred in blood after radiotherapy plus ipilimumab.

Clones were read by immunoSEQ multiplex PCR, and TCRdb kept only the in-frame ones, dropping some. Here the sample spans about 78,000 clones, around nine tenths being singletons. Chemo-refractory metastatic non-small-cell lung cancer patients received focal radiation with ipilimumab CTLA-4 blockade. Sequencing used peripheral blood, obtained from a patient treated with radiotherapy plus ipilimumab. This sequence originates from a human donor with non-small cell lung cancer who had stable disease on radiotherapy plus ipilimumab.

The CDR3 DNA reads as TGTGCCAGCAGTGAATTCGGGGGCGGGACCGGGGAGCTGTTTTTT. This codes for CASSEFGGGTGELFF. The chain combines TRBV25-1 with TRBJ2-2, with D tentatively TRBD1 or TRBD2 (6 bases each). Trimming stripped 1 base from V and 5 bases from J, with 11 bases between. The germline V gene has CDR1 MGHDK and CDR2 SYGVNS. The CDR3 covers 15 residues. The variable domain in full, completed from reference TRBV25-1 and TRBJ2-2, reads EADIYQTPRYLVIGTGKKITLECSQTMGHDKMYWYQQDPGMELHLIHYSYGVNSTEKGDLSSESTVSRIRTEHFPLTLESARPSHTSQYLCASSEFGGGTGELFFGEGSRLTVL.